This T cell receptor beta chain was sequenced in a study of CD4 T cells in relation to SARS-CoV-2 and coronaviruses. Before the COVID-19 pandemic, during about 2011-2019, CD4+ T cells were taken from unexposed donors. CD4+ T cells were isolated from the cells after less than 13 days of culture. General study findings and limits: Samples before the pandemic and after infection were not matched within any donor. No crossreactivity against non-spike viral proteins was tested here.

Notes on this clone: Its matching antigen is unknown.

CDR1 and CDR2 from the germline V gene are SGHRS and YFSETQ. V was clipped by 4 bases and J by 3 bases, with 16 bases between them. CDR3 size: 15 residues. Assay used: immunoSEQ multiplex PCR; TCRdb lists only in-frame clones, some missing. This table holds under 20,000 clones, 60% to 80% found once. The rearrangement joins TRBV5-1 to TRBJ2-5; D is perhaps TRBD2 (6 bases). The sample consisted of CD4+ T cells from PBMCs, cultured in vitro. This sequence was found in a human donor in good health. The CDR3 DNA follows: TGCGCCAGCAGCGCCGCGGGAAAGAGGGAAGAGACCCAGTACTTC. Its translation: CASSAAGKREETQYF.